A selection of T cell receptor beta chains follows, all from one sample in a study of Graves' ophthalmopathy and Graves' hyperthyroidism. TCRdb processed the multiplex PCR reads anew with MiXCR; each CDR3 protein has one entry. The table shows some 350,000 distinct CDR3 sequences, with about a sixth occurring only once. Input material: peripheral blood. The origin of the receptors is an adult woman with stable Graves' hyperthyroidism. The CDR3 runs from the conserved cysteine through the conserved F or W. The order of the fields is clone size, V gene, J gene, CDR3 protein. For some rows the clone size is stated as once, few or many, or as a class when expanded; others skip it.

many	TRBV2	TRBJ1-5	CASSEGWYYQPQHF
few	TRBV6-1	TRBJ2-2	CASRGTGGIGELFF
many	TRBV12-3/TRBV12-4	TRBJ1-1	CASTINRGGRTEAFF
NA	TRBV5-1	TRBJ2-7	CASSLDRGRSHYEQYF
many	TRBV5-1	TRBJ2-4	CASSTGTGLAKNIQYF
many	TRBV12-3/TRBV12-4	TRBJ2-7	CASSLEQSSYEQYF
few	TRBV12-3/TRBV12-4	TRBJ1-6	CASSFSGGKKYSPLHF
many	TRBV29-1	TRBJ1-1	CSTLTPGRGKAFF
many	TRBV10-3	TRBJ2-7	CAVSPGTLNEQYF
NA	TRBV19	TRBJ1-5	CASSTRDSDQPQHF
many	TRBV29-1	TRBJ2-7	CSVVGEAYEQYF
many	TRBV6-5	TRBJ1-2	CASSYSRVQGYTF
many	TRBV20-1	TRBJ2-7	CSARDRWAVSYEQYF
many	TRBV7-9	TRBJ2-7	CASSSRLDASYEQYF
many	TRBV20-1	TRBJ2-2	CSAATGLADPTGELFF
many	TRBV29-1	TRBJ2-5	CSVRLGTIDETQYF
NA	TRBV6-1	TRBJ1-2	CASSPEWGHGYTF
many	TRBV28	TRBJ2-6	CASSFGGAGYSGANVLTF
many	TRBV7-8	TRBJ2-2	CASSRRGPGELFF
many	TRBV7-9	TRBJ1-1	CASSRPGGDMNTEAFF
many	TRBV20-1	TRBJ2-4	CSARERTIAKNIQYF
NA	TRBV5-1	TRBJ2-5	CASSLSGGLQETQYF